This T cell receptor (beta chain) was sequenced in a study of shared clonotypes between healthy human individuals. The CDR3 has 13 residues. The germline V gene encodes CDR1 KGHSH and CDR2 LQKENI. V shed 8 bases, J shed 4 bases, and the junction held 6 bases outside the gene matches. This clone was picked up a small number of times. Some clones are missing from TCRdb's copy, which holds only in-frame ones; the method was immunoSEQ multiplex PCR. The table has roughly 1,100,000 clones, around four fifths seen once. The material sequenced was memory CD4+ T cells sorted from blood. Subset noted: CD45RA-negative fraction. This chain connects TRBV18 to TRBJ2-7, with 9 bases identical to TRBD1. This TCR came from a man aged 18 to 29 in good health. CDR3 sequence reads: CASAIQGAYEQYF. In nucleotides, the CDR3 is TGTGCCAGCGCTATACAGGGGGCTTACGAGCAGTACTTC. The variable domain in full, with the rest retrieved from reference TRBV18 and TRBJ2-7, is NAGVMQNPRHLVRRRGQEARLRCSPMKGHSHVYWYRQLPEEGLKFMVYLQKENIIDESGMPKERFSAEFPKEGPSILRIQQVVRGDSAAYFCASAIQGAYEQYFGPGTRLTVT.